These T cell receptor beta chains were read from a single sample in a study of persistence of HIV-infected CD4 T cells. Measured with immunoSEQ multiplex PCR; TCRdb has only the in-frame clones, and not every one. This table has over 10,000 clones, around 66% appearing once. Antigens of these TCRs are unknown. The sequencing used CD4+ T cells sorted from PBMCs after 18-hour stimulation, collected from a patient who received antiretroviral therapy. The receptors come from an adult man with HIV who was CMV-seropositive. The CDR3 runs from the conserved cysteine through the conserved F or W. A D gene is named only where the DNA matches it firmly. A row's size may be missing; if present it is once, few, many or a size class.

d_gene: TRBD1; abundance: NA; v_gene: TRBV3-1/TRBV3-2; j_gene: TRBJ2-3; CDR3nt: TGTGCCAGCAGCCGCGACAGGGTGTTATATGATACGCAGTATTTT; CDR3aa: CASSRDRVLYDTQYF
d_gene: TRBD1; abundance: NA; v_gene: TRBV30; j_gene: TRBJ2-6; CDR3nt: TGTGCCTGGGCGTTACGACAGGGCTCTGGGGCCAACGTCCTGACTTTC; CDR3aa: CAWALRQGSGANVLTF
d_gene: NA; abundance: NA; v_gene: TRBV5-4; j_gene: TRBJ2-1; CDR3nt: TGTGCCAGCAGCAAACCCGGACTTCTGTACAATGAGCAGTTCTTC; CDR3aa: CASSKPGLLYNEQFF
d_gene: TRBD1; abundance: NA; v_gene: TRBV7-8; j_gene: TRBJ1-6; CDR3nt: TGTGCCAGCAGCTTATTGACAGGGGTAAAATCACCCCTCCACTTT; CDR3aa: CASSLLTGVKSPLHF
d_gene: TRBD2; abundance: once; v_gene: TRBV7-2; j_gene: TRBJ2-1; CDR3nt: TGTGCCAGCAGCCCCCCGGGACTAGCGGGAGGGAATGAGCAGTTCTTC; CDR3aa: CASSPPGLAGGNEQFF
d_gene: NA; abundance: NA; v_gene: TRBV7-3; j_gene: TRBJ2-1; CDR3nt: TGTGCCAGCGGGACGGATTCCTACAATGAGCAGTTCTTC; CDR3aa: CASGTDSYNEQFF
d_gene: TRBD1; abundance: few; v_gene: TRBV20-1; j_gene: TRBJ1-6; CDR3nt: TGCAGTGCTCGTGGACAGGGTTTTAATTCACCCCTCCACTTT; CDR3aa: CSARGQGFNSPLHF
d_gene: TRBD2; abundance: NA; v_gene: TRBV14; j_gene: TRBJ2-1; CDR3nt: TGTGCCAGCAGCCCCCTAGGACTAGCGGGAGGATCCTACAATGAGCAGTTCTTC; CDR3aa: CASSPLGLAGGSYNEQFF
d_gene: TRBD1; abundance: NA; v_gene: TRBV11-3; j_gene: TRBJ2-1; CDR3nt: TGTGCCAGCAGCCCCCGTCGGACAGGCGGCGAGCAGTTCTTC; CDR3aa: CASSPRRTGGEQFF
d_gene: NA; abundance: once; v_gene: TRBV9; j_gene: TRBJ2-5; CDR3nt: TGTGCCAGCAGCGTCGACCGCCAAGAGACCCAGTACTTC; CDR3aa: CASSVDRQETQYF
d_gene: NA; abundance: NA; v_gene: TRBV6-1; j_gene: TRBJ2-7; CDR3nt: TGTGCCAGCAGTGAACGGGGACCAAGGTGGTACGAGCAGTACTTC; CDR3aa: CASSERGPRWYEQYF
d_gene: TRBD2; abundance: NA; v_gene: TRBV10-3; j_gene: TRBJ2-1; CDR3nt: TGTGCCACCGGGACTAGCGGGAATGAGCAGTTCTTC; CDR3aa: CATGTSGNEQFF
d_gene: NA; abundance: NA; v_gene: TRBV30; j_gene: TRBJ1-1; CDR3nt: TGTGCCTGGGCACCCCGGGCCGAAGCTTTCTTT; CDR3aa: CAWAPRAEAFF
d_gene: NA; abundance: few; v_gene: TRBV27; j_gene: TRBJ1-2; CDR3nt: TGTGCCAGCAGTCGACGGGAGGGTTATGGTGGCTACACCTTC; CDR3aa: CASSRREGYGGYTF
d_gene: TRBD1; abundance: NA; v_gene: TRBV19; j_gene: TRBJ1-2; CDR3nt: TGTGCCAGTAGTACGGAAACCAAAGACAGGGGGGTTCGCCTCACCTTC; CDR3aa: CASSTETKDRGVRLTF
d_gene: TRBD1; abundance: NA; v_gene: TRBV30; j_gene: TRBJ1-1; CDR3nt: TGTGCCTGGAGTGGAGGGGACAGGGCGTACACTGAAGCTTTCTTT; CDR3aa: CAWSGGDRAYTEAFF
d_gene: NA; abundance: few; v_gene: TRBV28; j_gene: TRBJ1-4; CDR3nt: TGTGCCAGCAGTTTAAGGGGTGAAAAACTGTTTTTT; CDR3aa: CASSLRGEKLFF
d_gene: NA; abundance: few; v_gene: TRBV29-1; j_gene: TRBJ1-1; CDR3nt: TGCAGCGTTGAAGATAGTTGGGGTAGGGGGGCTGAAGCTTTCTTT; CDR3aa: CSVEDSWGRGAEAFF
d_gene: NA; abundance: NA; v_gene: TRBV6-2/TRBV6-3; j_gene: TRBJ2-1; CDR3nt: TGTGCCAGCAGTTACTCGAGGACAACCAACTACAATGAGCAGTTCTTC; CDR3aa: CASSYSRTTNYNEQFF
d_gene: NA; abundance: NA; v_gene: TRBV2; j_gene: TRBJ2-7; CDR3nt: TGTGCCAGCAGTGACCCCAGGGACGAGCAGTACTTC; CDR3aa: CASSDPRDEQYF
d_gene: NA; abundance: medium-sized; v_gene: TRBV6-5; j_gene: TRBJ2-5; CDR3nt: TGTGCCAGCAGTTACGGAGGGGCCGGAAGGGCGGAGACCCAGTACTTC; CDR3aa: CASSYGGAGRAETQYF
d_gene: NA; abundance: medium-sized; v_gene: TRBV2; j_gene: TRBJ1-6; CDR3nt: TGTGCCAGCAGTTCCCGGACGCGTCATAATTCACCCCTCCACTTT; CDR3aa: CASSSRTRHNSPLHF
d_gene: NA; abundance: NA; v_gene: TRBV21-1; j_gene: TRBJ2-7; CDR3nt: TGTGCCAGCAGCAAAGCGGGCCTCTCCTACGAGCAGTACTTC; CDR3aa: CASSKAGLSYEQYF
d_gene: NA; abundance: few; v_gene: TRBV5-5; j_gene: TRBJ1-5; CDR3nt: TGTGCCAGCAGCAATACAGGGAGTCGAGATCAGCCCCAGCATTTT; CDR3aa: CASSNTGSRDQPQHF
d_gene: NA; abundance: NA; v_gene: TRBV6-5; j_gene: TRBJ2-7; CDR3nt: TGTGCCAGCAGTTACGGTCCAGGAAACAGGGAGGAGCAGTACTTC; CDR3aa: CASSYGPGNREEQYF
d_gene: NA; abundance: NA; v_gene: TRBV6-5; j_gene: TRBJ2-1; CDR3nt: TGTGCCAGCAGTCCTGGACCGGGGATTGGGCAGTTCTTC; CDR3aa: CASSPGPGIGQFF
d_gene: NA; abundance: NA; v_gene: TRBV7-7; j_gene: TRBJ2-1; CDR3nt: TGTGCCAGCAGCCCCCTCGGGAGCTCCTACAATGAGCAGTTCTTC; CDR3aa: CASSPLGSSYNEQFF
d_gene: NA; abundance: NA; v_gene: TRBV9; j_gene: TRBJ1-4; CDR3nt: TGTGCCAGCAGCACCACTAATGAAAAACTGTTTTTT; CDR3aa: CASSTTNEKLFF
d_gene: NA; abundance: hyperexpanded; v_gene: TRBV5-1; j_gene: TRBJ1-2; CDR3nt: TGCGCCAGCAGCTTGGATCCGGGGGCCGGTGGCTACACCTTC; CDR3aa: CASSLDPGAGGYTF
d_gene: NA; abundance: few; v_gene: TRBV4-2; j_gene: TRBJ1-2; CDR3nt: TGTGCCAGCAGCCAAGATACGAGGGTAACTTTCTATGGCTACACCTTC; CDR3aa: CASSQDTRVTFYGYTF
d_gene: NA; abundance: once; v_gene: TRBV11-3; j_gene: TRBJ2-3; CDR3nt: TGTGCCAGCAGCTTAGGAGGGCGGGTGAGCACAGATACGCAGTATTTT; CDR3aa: CASSLGGRVSTDTQYF
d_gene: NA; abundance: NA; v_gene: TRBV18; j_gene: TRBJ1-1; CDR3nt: TGTGCCAGCTCACCATCCGACAGACCCTCGACTGAAGCTTTCTTT; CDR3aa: CASSPSDRPSTEAFF
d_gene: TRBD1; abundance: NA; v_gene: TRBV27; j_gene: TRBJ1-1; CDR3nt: TGTGCCAGCAGAATGGAGACAGGGGGTGTCCATGAAGCTTTCTTT; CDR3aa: CASRMETGGVHEAFF
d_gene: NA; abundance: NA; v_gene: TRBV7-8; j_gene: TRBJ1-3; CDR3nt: TGTGCCAGCAGCTTCGAGGGAAGATCTGGAAACACCATATATTTT; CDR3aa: CASSFEGRSGNTIYF
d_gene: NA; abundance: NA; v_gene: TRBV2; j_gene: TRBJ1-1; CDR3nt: TGTGCCAGCAGGACGTCGGGGGGCGCCGATGAAGCTTTCTTT; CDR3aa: CASRTSGGADEAFF
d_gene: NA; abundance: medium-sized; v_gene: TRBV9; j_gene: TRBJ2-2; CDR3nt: TGTGCCAGCAGCCCCCGTGGGGGGCGAGACACCGGGGAGCTGTTTTTT; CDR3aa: CASSPRGGRDTGELFF
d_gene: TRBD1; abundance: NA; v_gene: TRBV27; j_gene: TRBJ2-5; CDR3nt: TGTGCCAGCAGGCGGACAGGGGCCCGGGCCGATACGGAGACCCAGTACTTC; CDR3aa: CASRRTGARADTETQYF
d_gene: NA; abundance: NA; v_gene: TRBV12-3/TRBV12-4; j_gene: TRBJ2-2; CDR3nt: TGTGCCAGCAGAGGCAGGGTCACCGGGGAGCTGTTTTTT; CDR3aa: CASRGRVTGELFF
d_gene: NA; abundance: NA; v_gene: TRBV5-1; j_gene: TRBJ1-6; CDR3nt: TGCGCCAGCAGCTTGGAATTGATGGCAGGGAGGTCACCCCTCCACTTT; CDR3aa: CASSLELMAGRSPLHF
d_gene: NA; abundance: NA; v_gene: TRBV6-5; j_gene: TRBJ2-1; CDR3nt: TGTGCCAGCAGTTACTCGGGGAACAGGCCCTTTGAGCAGTTCTTC; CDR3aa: CASSYSGNRPFEQFF
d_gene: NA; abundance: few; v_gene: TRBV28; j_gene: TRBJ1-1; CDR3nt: TGTGCCAGCAGTCCCCCGGTAGGGATGAACACTGAAGCTTTCTTT; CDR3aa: CASSPPVGMNTEAFF
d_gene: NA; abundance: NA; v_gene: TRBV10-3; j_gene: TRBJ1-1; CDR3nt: TGTGCCATCAGTGAGTCGGCCAGGGAGGCTTTCTTT; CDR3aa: CAISESAREAFF
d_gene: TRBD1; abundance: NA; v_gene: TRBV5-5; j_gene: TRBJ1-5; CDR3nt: TGTGCCAGCAGCCGAGTCCAAGGGACAGCTAGCAATCAGCCCCAGCATTTT; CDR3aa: CASSRVQGTASNQPQHF
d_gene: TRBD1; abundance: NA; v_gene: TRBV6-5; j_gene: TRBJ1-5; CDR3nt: TGTGCCAGCAGCTCAGGGGGCAGGCAGCCCCAGCATTTT; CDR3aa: CASSSGGRQPQHF
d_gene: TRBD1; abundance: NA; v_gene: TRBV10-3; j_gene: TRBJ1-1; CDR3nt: TGTGCCATCAGTGAGACAGGGGGTGAGGCTTTCTTT; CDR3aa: CAISETGGEAFF
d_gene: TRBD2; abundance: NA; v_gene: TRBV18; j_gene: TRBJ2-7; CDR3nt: TGTGCCAGCTCGGCGGGAGCCCTCTACGAGCAGTACTTC; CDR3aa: CASSAGALYEQYF
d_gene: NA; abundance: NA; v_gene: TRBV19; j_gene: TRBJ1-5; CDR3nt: TGTGCCAGCCGAGATTTACCCCAGCATTTT; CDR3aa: CASRDLPQHF